This is a list of T cell receptor beta chains from one sample in a study of shared clonotypes between healthy human individuals. The protocol was immunoSEQ multiplex PCR, while the TCRdb copy is restricted to in-frame clones and leaves out a portion. There are 800,000 to 950,000 clones in the sample; 95% to 97% occur only once, and over 0.2% lies in the top ten. Sequenced input: naive CD8+ T cells sorted from blood. The receptors originated from a man aged 25-40 years in good health. Each CDR3 is given with its conserved first and last residue. The D gene is left open where the match is weak. Only some rows state a clone size, as once, few, many or a class for expanded clones.

V	size	J	D	DNA	CDR3
TRBV28	.	TRBJ1-1	.	TGTGCCAGCACTTTCATGAACACTGAAGCTTTCTTT	CASTFMNTEAFF
TRBV29-1	.	TRBJ2-7	TRBD1	TGCAGCGTTGAGACGGTGGGCAGGGGGAACGAGCAGTACTTC	CSVETVGRGNEQYF
TRBV9	.	TRBJ2-1	TRBD2	TGTGCCAGCAGCGTTAGCGGGAGCGATTACAATGAGCAGTTCTTC	CASSVSGSDYNEQFF
TRBV7-9	.	TRBJ1-1	.	TGTGCCAGCAGCTTAGTTGGCGGGGCTTGGGGCACTGAAGCTTTCTTT	CASSLVGGAWGTEAFF
TRBV27	once	TRBJ2-7	TRBD2	TGTGCCAGCTCCGCCGGGACTAGGGGCTACGAGCAGTACTTC	CASSAGTRGYEQYF
TRBV7-3	.	TRBJ2-1	.	TGTGCCAGCAGCTTAAGACGCTCAGAAGGGAATGAGCAGTTCTTC	CASSLRRSEGNEQFF
TRBV7-9	.	TRBJ2-1	.	TGTGCCAGCAGTAATAGGGAGGGGGTACTCAATGAGCAGTTCTTC	CASSNREGVLNEQFF
TRBV7-9	.	TRBJ2-6	.	TGTGCCAGCAGCTTAGCCAGGGTCCCTCTCTCTGGGGCCAACGTCCTGACTTTC	CASSLARVPLSGANVLTF
TRBV6-1	.	TRBJ2-1	.	TGTGCCAGTCAATACTCGGGGACCCCCTACAATGAGCAGTTCTTC	CASQYSGTPYNEQFF
TRBV7-2	.	TRBJ2-1	.	TGTGCCAGCAGCCTGGCCTACAATGAGCAGTTCTTC	CASSLAYNEQFF
TRBV27	.	TRBJ2-1	TRBD1	TGTGCCAGCAGTTCCGGACAGGGCACCGATGAGCAGTTCTTC	CASSSGQGTDEQFF
TRBV6-1	few	TRBJ2-1	TRBD2	TGTGCCAGCAGTGCCGGGACTAGCGGGAGGAGCTCCTACAATGAGCAGTTCTTC	CASSAGTSGRSSYNEQFF
TRBV7-9	.	TRBJ2-2	.	TGTGCCAGCAGCTTATCTGGGGGATATGGTACCGGGGAGCTGTTTTTT	CASSLSGGYGTGELFF
TRBV7-2	.	TRBJ1-5	.	TGTGCCAGCAGCGTTAACACAGGGTTTCTTCAGCCCCAGCATTTT	CASSVNTGFLQPQHF
TRBV10-2	.	TRBJ2-1	.	TGCGCCAGCAGTGTATCCGTGTACAATGAGCAGTTCTTC	CASSVSVYNEQFF
TRBV27	.	TRBJ2-7	.	TGTGCCAGCAGTTTACAGGGCTACGAGCAGTACTTC	CASSLQGYEQYF
TRBV5-6	.	TRBJ2-3	.	TGTGCCAGCAGCTTGGTGTTTACAGGGTCCACAGATACGCAGTATTTT	CASSLVFTGSTDTQYF
TRBV6-6	.	TRBJ1-1	.	TGTGCCAGCAGTTACGCAGGGAGGGACACTGAAGCTTTCTTT	CASSYAGRDTEAFF
TRBV4-1	.	TRBJ2-1	.	TGCGCCAGCACCTTAGGCGGGCACAATGAGCAGTTCTTC	CASTLGGHNEQFF
TRBV5-4	once	TRBJ2-3	TRBD2	TGTGCCAGCAGCAAACTAGCGTCAAACACAGATACGCAGTATTTT	CASSKLASNTDTQYF
TRBV30	.	TRBJ2-7	TRBD2	TGTGCCTGGAGTTCCGGAGCGGGGAGCTACGAGCAGTACTTC	CAWSSGAGSYEQYF
TRBV5-1	once	TRBJ2-1	.	TGCGCCAGCAGCGGGTTCCAGTACCCGAAAGGTCCCGTCCCCCACAATGAGCAGTTCTTC	CASSGFQYPKGPVPHNEQFF
TRBV9	.	TRBJ1-1	.	TGTGCCAGCAGCGTAAAGGGGGTGAACACTGAAGCTTTCTTT	CASSVKGVNTEAFF